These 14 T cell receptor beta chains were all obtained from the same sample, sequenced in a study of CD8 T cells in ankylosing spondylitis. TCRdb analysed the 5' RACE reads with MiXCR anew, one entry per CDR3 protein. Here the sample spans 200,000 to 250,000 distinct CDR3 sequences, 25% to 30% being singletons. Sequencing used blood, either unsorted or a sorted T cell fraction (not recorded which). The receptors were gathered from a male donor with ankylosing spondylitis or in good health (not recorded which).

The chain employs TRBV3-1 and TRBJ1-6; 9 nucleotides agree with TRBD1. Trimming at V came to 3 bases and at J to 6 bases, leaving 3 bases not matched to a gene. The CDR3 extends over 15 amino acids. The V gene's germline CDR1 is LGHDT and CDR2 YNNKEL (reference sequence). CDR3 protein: CASSQGQGANSPLHF. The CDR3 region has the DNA TGTGCCAGCAGCCAGGGACAGGGTGCTAATTCACCCCTCCACTTT.

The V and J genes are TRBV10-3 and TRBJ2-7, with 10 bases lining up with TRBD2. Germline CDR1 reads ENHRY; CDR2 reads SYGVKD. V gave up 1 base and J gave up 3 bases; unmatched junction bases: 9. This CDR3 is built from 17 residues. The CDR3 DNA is TGTGCCATCAGTGAGTACCCGGGGACTAGCGAGAGCTACGAGCAGTACTTC. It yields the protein CAISEYPGTSESYEQYF.

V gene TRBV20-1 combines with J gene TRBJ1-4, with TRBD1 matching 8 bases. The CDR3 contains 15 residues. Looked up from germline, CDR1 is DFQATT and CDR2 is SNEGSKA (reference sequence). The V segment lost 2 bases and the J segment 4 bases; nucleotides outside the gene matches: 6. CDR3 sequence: CSARPWDRSNEKLFF. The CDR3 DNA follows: TGCAGTGCTAGACCCTGGGACAGGAGTAATGAAAAACTGTTTTTT.

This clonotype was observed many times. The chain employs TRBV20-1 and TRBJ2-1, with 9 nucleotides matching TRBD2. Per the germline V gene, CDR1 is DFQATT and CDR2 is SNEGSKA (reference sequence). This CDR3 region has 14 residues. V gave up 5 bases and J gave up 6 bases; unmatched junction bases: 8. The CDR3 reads CSAGQTSGANEQFF. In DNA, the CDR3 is TGCAGTGCTGGGCAGACTAGCGGAGCCAATGAGCAGTTCTTC.

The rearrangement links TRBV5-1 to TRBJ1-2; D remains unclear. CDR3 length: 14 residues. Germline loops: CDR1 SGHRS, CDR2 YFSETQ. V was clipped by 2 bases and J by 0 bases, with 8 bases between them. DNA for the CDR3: TGCGCCAGCAGCTTTGGACCCGCTAACTATGGCTACACCTTC. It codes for CASSFGPANYGYTF.

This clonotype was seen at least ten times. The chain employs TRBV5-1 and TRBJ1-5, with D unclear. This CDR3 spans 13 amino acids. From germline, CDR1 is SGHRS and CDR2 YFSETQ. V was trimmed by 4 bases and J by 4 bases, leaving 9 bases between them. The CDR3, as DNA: TGCGCCAGCAGCCTAGGTTGGAATCAGCCCCAGCATTTT. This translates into CASSLGWNQPQHF.

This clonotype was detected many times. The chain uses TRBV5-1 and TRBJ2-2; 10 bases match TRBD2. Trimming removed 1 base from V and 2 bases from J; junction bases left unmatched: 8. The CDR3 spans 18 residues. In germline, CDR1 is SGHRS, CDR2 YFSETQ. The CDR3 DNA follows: TGCGCCAGCAGCTTGCGGTCTAGCGGGGGATCAAACACCGGGGAGCTGTTTTTT. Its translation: CASSLRSSGGSNTGELFF. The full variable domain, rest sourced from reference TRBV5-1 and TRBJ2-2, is KAGVTQTPRYLIKTRGQQVTLSCSPISGHRSVSWYQQTPGQGLQFLFEYFSETQRNKGNFPGRFSGRQFSNSRSEMNVSTLELGDSALYLCASSLRSSGGSNTGELFFGEGSRLTVL.

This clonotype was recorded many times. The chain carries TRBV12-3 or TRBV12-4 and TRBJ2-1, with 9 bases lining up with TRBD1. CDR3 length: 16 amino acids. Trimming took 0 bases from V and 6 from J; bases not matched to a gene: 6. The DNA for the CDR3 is TGTGCCAGCAGTTTAGCGCCGGGACAGGGCCCCAATGAGCAGTTCTTC. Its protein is CASSLAPGQGPNEQFF.

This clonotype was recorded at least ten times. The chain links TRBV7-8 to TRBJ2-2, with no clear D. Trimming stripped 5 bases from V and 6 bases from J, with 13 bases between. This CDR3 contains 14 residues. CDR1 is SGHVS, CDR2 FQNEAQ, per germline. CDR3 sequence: CASSLSGWAGELFF. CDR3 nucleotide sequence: TGTGCCAGCAGCCTCTCCGGCTGGGCCGGGGAGCTGTTTTTT.

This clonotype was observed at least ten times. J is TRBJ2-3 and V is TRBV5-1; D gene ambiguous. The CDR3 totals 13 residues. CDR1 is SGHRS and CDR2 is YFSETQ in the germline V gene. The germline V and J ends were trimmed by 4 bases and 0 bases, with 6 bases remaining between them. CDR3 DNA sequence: TGCGCCAGCAGCGCATCTAGCACAGATACGCAGTATTTT. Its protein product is CASSASSTDTQYF.

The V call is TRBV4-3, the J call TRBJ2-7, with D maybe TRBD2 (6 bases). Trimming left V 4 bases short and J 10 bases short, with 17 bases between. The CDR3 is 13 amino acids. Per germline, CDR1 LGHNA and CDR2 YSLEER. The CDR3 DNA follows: TGCGCCAGCAGCCCAGTTAGGACGGCGGGACAGTACTTC. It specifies CASSPVRTAGQYF.

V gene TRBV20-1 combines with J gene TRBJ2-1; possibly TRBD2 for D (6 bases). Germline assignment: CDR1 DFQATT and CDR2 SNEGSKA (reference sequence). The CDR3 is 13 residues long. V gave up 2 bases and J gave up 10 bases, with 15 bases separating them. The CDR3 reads CSARLPTRVEQFF. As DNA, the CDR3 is TGCAGTGCTAGATTACCGACTAGAGTAGAGCAGTTCTTC.

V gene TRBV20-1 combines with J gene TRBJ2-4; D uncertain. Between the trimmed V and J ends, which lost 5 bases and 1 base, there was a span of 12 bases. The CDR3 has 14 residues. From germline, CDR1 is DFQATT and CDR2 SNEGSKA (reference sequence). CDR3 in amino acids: CSAPENGAKNIQYF. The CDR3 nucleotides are TGCAGTGCTCCGGAGAATGGGGCCAAAAACATTCAGTACTTC.

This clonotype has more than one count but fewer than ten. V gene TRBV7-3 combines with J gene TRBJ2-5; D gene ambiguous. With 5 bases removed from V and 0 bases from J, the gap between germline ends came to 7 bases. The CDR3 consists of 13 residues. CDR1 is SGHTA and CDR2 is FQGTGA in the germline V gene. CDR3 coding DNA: TGTGCCAGCAGCGACGGGTACCAAGAGACCCAGTACTTC. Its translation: CASSDGYQETQYF.